A selection of T cell receptor beta chains follows, all from one sample in a study of control samples from healthy donors and cancer patients. TCRdb's copy holds only in-frame clones and misses some; the assay was immunoSEQ multiplex PCR. The sample shows around 53,000 clones, approximately 86% of them seen only once. Specimen: PBMCs. These receptors were obtained from a man aged 60 to 69 with head and neck cancer. Each CDR3 is given with its conserved first and last residue. D genes are given only for firm matches. Clone size appears in some rows only: once, few, many, or a class for an expanded clone.

V gene,D gene,J gene,clone size,CDR3 DNA,CDR3 protein
TRBV7-7,TRBD2,TRBJ2-5,-,TGTGCCAGCAGTCTGGGTTCGGGGGGTCAAGAGACCCAGTACTTC,CASSLGSGGQETQYF
TRBV4-1,-,TRBJ1-1,-,TGCGCCAGCGCACAGGGATGGGACACTGAAGCTTTCTTT,CASAQGWDTEAFF
TRBV28,-,TRBJ1-6,-,TGTGCCAGCAGCGAAGGTGATTCACCCCTCCACTTT,CASSEGDSPLHF
TRBV5-1,TRBD1,TRBJ2-7,-,TGCGCCAGCAGCACGACCGGGACAGGGGACGAGCAGTACTTC,CASSTTGTGDEQYF
TRBV9,-,TRBJ1-1,-,TGTGCCAGCAGCGTAGTCTCAGGGACGGGCACTGAAGCTTTCTTT,CASSVVSGTGTEAFF
TRBV7-2,-,TRBJ1-6,-,TGTGCCAGCAGCTTAGCTAGGGGTGGCTCACCCCTCCACTTT,CASSLARGGSPLHF
TRBV7-3,-,TRBJ2-1,once,TGTGCCAGCAGCTTACAGGGGCGCCACAATGAGCAGTTCTTC,CASSLQGRHNEQFF
TRBV28,-,TRBJ1-5,-,TGTGCCAGCAGTTATACAGGGTTGGGAAATCAGCCCCAGCATTTT,CASSYTGLGNQPQHF
TRBV5-1,-,TRBJ2-3,-,TGCGCCAGCAGCTCGCCGGACGGACGCACAGATACGCAGTATTTT,CASSSPDGRTDTQYF
TRBV11-2,TRBD1,TRBJ2-7,-,TGTGCCAGCAGCTTAGTCCCCGGACAGGGCCACGAGCAGTACTTC,CASSLVPGQGHEQYF
TRBV9,TRBD1,TRBJ2-1,-,TGTGCCAGCAGCGTAGGAGGGACAGGGGGCCTCAATGAGCAGTTCTTC,CASSVGGTGGLNEQFF
TRBV5-1,TRBD2,TRBJ2-3,-,TGCGCCAGCGGAACCCGACTAGCGACAGATACGCAGTATTTT,CASGTRLATDTQYF
TRBV28,TRBD2,TRBJ2-1,-,TGTGCCAGCCGCGTGAGCGGGAGGGGTAACAATGAGCAGTTCTTC,CASRVSGRGNNEQFF
TRBV28,TRBD1,TRBJ1-1,-,TGTGCCAGCAGTCCCTCGGACAGGGAGCCCGAAGCTTTCTTT,CASSPSDREPEAFF
TRBV7-2,TRBD1,TRBJ1-3,-,TGTGCCAGCAGCTTTACAGGGGGCTTTACAGGAAACACCATATATTTT,CASSFTGGFTGNTIYF
TRBV9,-,TRBJ1-6,-,TGTGCCAGCAGCGTAGGACTGACCTATAATTCACCCCTCCACTTT,CASSVGLTYNSPLHF
TRBV27,TRBD2,TRBJ2-1,-,TGTGCCAGCAATGCGGGAGGGCCCTACAATGAGCAGTTCTTC,CASNAGGPYNEQFF
TRBV5-5,-,TRBJ2-3,-,TGTGCCAGCAGCTTGGACCCGGGACAAAGGGGGGATACGCAGTATTTT,CASSLDPGQRGDTQYF
TRBV11-2,TRBD1,TRBJ2-2,-,TGTGCCAGCAGCTTAGATCTGGACAGGGGAACCGGGGAGCTGTTTTTT,CASSLDLDRGTGELFF
TRBV5-1,TRBD1,TRBJ2-7,once,TGCGCCAGCAGCATTGACAGGGTAAACGAGCAGTACTTC,CASSIDRVNEQYF
TRBV7-9,TRBD1,TRBJ2-1,-,TGTGCCAGCAGCCTAGCCGGGACAGCAGACAATGAGCAGTTCTTC,CASSLAGTADNEQFF
TRBV27,-,TRBJ1-4,-,TGTGCCAGCAGGCCACGTGGGGCGGGTTTTACTAATGAAAAACTGTTTTTT,CASRPRGAGFTNEKLFF
TRBV18,-,TRBJ1-1,-,TGTGCCAGCTCACCCGCCCCCCTCCCCAAGAACACTGAAGCTTTCTTT,CASSPAPLPKNTEAFF
TRBV5-6,-,TRBJ2-1,-,TGTGCCAGCAGCTCGGAGGTAGTAGCTCACTCCTACAATGAGCAGTTCTTC,CASSSEVVAHSYNEQFF
TRBV5-1,-,TRBJ1-2,few,TGCGCCAGCAGCTTGAGTTTAGCTAACTATGGCTACACCTTC,CASSLSLANYGYTF
TRBV3-1/TRBV3-2,-,TRBJ1-5,-,TGTGCCAGCAGCCAAGTAGTAGGAGATCAGCCCCAGCATTTT,CASSQVVGDQPQHF
TRBV4-3,-,TRBJ1-2,-,TGCGCCAGCAGCCAAGATGGGGCAGGGAGTAGCTACACCTTC,CASSQDGAGSSYTF
TRBV11-3,TRBD2,TRBJ2-3,-,TGTGCCAGCAGCTTAGGACTAGCGTCCGATACGCAGTATTTT,CASSLGLASDTQYF
TRBV19,-,TRBJ1-3,-,TGTGCCACCCGACAGACTAGCAACCGAAACACCATATATTTT,CATRQTSNRNTIYF
TRBV2,-,TRBJ2-2,-,TGTGCCAGCAGGTACACCGGGGAGCTGTTTTTT,CASRYTGELFF
TRBV7-2,TRBD1,TRBJ2-5,-,TGTGCCAGCGGGGACAGGGTGTTTCTAGAGACCCAGTACTTC,CASGDRVFLETQYF